A single T cell receptor (beta chain) is shown here with its context. Its target is unknown. These data belong to a study of T cells expressing NK-cell markers. In the study overall: The authors derived TCR beta repertoires from sorted CD3+CD56+NKG2C+, CD3+CD56+NKG2C- and CD3+CD56-NKG2C+ T cells. Study observations and caveats: One observes that, in a handful of donors, these clonotypes were also the leading ones within the CD3+CD56-NKG2C+ fraction. Dominant NKG2C+ clonotypes accounted for about 1.0-8% of CD8+ T cells in about 6 donors. It is unclear if expanded NKG2C-expressing clones target HCMV antigens.

TCRdb reanalyzed the 5' RACE reads, giving one entry per CDR3 protein sequence and no DNA. The table counts a few hundred thousand distinct CDR3 sequences; approximately 3.5% lies in the top ten. This CDR3 spans 12 amino acids. CDR1 is MNHEY and CDR2 is SVGAGI in the germline V gene. Sequencing was done on a sample of blood T cells: a sorted CD56 or NKG2C T cell subset, CD4+ or CD8+ T cells, or bulk PBMC T cells (not recorded which). The chain recombines TRBV6-5 with TRBJ2-1; TCRdb lists TRBD1, though no DNA is available to test this call. The sequence came from a man younger than 35 in good health. The CDR3 loop is CASSSPGTAKFF.